The 29 T cell receptor beta chains listed next were all sequenced from one sample in a study of T cells in Graves' hyperthyroidism and ophthalmopathy (dated by TCRdb to the late 2010s). Library preparation was by multiplex PCR. The data were produced on an Illumina HiSeq 2000. Amplification of TCR beta CDR3 regions was carried out from RNA transcripts. The TCR CDR3 was subjected to a first round of RT-PCR using the HTBI primer set and the Qiagen OneStep RT-PCR kit. The raw public data were reprocessed by TCRdb itself: fastp quality trimming at Q25, MiXCR clonotype calling, in-frame beta chains only. Each CDR3 protein appears once, grouped with its most common genes and DNA. This sample comprises about 760,000 distinct CDR3 sequences, roughly a third of them detected only once. The ten largest clones represent more than 25% of the sample. Sequencing was performed on blood. The source is a middle-aged woman with Graves' hyperthyroidism.

A word on this clonotype: This may be a read error: a much more frequent sequence differs by one nucleotide. The rearrangement links TRBV19 to TRBJ1-2, with 7 bases that match TRBD1. CDR3 size: 14 residues. Per germline, CDR1 LNHDA and CDR2 SQIVND (reference sequence). The CDR3 region has the DNA TGTGCCGGTAGTCGTCCGACAGGGCCATATGGCTACACCTTC. Translation gives CAGSRPTGPYGYTF.

This clonotype was seen more than once but under ten times. The junction departs from germline at one end; a sequencing error may be responsible. CDR3 bases: TGCGCCAGCAGCCAAGACGGGACAGGGACCTACGAGCAGTACTTC. This gives the protein CASSQDGTGTYEQYF. The chain uses TRBV7-9 and TRBJ2-7; 9 nucleotides line up with TRBD1. The CDR3 covers 15 residues. Per germline, CDR1 SEHNR and CDR2 FQNEAQ (reference sequence).

There are a few counts of this clonotype. The V gene is TRBV6-5, the J gene TRBJ1-1; TRBD1 matches 7 bases. Germline CDR1 is MNHEY and CDR2 is SVGAGI. J was trimmed by 11 bases and V by 6 bases; bases with no gene match: 9. This CDR3 is built from 12 residues. CDR3 loop: CASSEDRRGAFF. CDR3 DNA sequence: TGTGCCAGCAGCGAGGACAGGCGGGGCGCTTTCTTT.

A few counts support this clonotype. V usage is TRBV25-1 and J usage is TRBJ2-2, with TRBD1 identical over 7 bases. J lost 4 bases, V lost 5 bases, and 4 bases had no gene match. CDR3 length: 14 amino acids. The germline CDR1 and CDR2 sequences are MGHDK and SYGVNS. The CDR3 sequence is CASSPRGSTGELFF. CDR3 sequence (DNA): TGTGCCAGCAGTCCCAGGGGGTCCACCGGGGAGCTGTTTTTT.

This clonotype has only a few counts. The rearrangement links TRBV5-1 to TRBJ1-6; D may be TRBD1 (5 bases). CDR1 and CDR2 from the germline V gene are SGHRS and YFSETQ. This CDR3 region has 14 residues. V gave up 0 bases and J gave up 9 bases, with 10 bases separating them. CDR3 DNA: TGCGCCAGCAGCTTGGCCGGGGGGTTTTCACCCCTCCACTTT. It translates to CASSLAGGFSPLHF.

This clonotype was found many times. This chain uses TRBV11-2 with TRBJ1-4; no firm D call. V lost 5 bases and J 6 bases, leaving 13 bases between the germline ends. The CDR3 spans 14 residues. CDR1 is SGHAT, CDR2 FQNNGV, per germline. CDR3 nucleotide sequence: TGTGCCAGCAGCCGGTCCTACCCAGATGAAAAACTGTTTTTT. It translates to CASSRSYPDEKLFF.

This clonotype occurred many times. The V call is TRBV19, the J call TRBJ1-2; 7 positions match TRBD1. CDR3 length: 15 residues. Per germline, CDR1 LNHDA and CDR2 SQIVND (reference sequence). Losses at the gene ends were 5 bases for V and 2 bases for J; bases not matched to a gene: 8. The CDR3 spells CASSWPGQRNYGYTF. DNA of the CDR3: TGTGCCAGTAGTTGGCCGGGACAGAGGAACTATGGCTACACCTTC.

This clonotype came up many times. V usage is TRBV7-8 and J usage is TRBJ1-1; D is ambiguous. The germline CDR1 and CDR2 sequences are SGHVS and FQNEAQ. This CDR3 contains 12 residues. V shed 4 bases and J shed 4 bases, with 7 bases lying between them. CDR3 bases: TGTGCCAGCAGCTCCCTTGGCACTGAAGCTTTCTTT. It codes for CASSSLGTEAFF.

This clonotype was detected ten times or more. The chain employs TRBV6-4 and TRBJ1-5; D ambiguous. CDR3 size: 16 residues. Looked up from germline, CDR1 is MRHNA and CDR2 is SNTAGT. V was clipped by 4 bases and J by 2 bases, with 15 bases between them. The CDR3 DNA reads as TGTGCCAGCAGTGCCCCTATTGAGAGGTGCAATCAGCCCCAGCATTTT. Protein: CASSAPIERCNQPQHF.

This clonotype turned up a few times. The V gene is TRBV7-7, the J gene TRBJ2-2; 13 nucleotides line up with TRBD2. Per germline, CDR1 SSHAT and CDR2 FNYEAQ (reference sequence). With 6 bases clipped from V and 6 bases from J, the junction kept 4 bases outside the gene matches. The CDR3 totals 15 residues. CDR3 sequence: CASSRLAGGSGELFF. The CDR3 DNA follows: TGTGCCAGCAGTCGACTAGCGGGAGGTTCCGGGGAGCTGTTTTTT.

The chain couples TRBV6-5 to TRBJ1-2; D not certain. The CDR3 covers 16 residues. Trimming stripped 2 bases from V and 4 bases from J, with 17 bases between. Germline V gives CDR1 MNHEY, CDR2 SVGAGI. CDR3: CASSYGEGLPGYGYTF. The CDR3, as DNA: TGTGCCAGCAGTTACGGGGAAGGACTGCCGGGCTATGGCTACACCTTC.

The chain recombines TRBV2 with TRBJ2-1, with D perhaps TRBD2 (5 bases). This CDR3 comprises 16 residues. The germline CDR1 and CDR2 sequences are SNHLY and FYNNEI. Between the trimmed V and J ends, which lost 2 bases and 2 bases, there was a span of 13 bases. This chain's CDR3 is CASSERPGSPYNEQFF. The CDR3 DNA is TGTGCCAGCAGTGAAAGACCGGGGTCCCCCTACAATGAGCAGTTCTTC.

This clonotype was seen a handful of times. The chain recombines TRBV9 with TRBJ2-7; 10 bases fit TRBD1. In germline, CDR1 is SGDLS, CDR2 YYNGEE. This CDR3 has 14 amino acids. V shed 4 bases, J shed 4 bases, and the junction held 5 bases outside the gene matches. The CDR3 is CASSQGDRGYEQYF. The CDR3 DNA is TGTGCCAGCAGCCAAGGGGACAGGGGTTACGAGCAGTACTTC.

The CDR3 region is CASSEGGRREPQHF. CDR3 nucleotide sequence: TGTGCCAGCAGTGAAGGGGGCCGGAGGGAGCCCCAGCATTTT. The rearrangement joins TRBV2 to TRBJ1-5; D possibly corresponds to TRBD1 (5 bases). From germline, CDR1 is SNHLY and CDR2 FYNNEI. This CDR3 is built from 14 residues. Between the trimmed V and J ends, which lost 1 base and 8 bases, there was a span of 12 bases.

This clonotype was recorded at least ten times. The V and J genes are TRBV5-1 and TRBJ1-2; no reliable D call. Trimming shortened V by 0 bases and J by 1 base, and 4 bases separated the two germline ends. The germline V gene has CDR1 SGHRS and CDR2 YFSETQ. The CDR3 consists of 13 residues. The CDR3, as DNA: TGCGCCAGCAGCTTGGAGAGTAACTATGGCTACACCTTC. Its translation: CASSLESNYGYTF.

This clonotype was seen a few times. The rearrangement joins TRBV6-5 to TRBJ2-7, with 7 bases matching TRBD1. CDR1 is MNHEY, CDR2 SVGAGI, per germline. With 2 bases clipped from V and 3 bases from J, the junction kept 7 bases outside the gene matches. CDR3 size: 15 residues. In nucleotides, the CDR3 is TGTGCCAGCAGTTACCCAGCGACAGGGCTCTACGAGCAGTACTTC. This encodes CASSYPATGLYEQYF.

In its sample, this clonotype was seen many times. The chain uses TRBV7-8 and TRBJ1-5; D is ambiguous. This CDR3 region has 15 residues. CDR1 SGHVS and CDR2 FQNEAQ come from the germline V gene. Trimming pared 5 bases from V and 4 bases from J, leaving 15 bases between. Here the CDR3 DNA reads TGTGCCAGCAGCCCGGGAGGGTTCCTAAATCAGCCCCAGCATTTT. As protein: CASSPGGFLNQPQHF. Looking up the rest from reference TRBV7-8 and TRBJ1-5 gives the full variable domain: GAGVSQSPRYKVAKRGQDVALRCDPISGHVSLFWYQQALGQGPEFLTYFQNEAQLDKSGLPSDRFFAERPEGSVSTLKIQRTQQEDSAVYLCASSPGGFLNQPQHFGDGTRLSIL.

This clonotype turned up a few times. The chain carries TRBV5-1 and TRBJ2-2; 11 nucleotides line up with TRBD2. The V gene end was trimmed by 3 bases and the J gene end by 4 bases; junction bases not matched to a gene: 11. CDR1 and CDR2 from the germline V gene are SGHRS and YFSETQ. The CDR3 runs 18 residues. The CDR3 sequence: CASSSTSGTLGGTGELFF. CDR3 DNA sequence: TGCGCCAGCAGCTCGACTAGCGGGACCCTGGGCGGCACCGGGGAGCTGTTTTTT.

The V and J genes are TRBV10-2 and TRBJ1-5; weak D call: TRBD1 (5 bases). V was cut by 6 bases and J by 3 bases, with 15 bases left in between. Germline loops: CDR1 WSHSY, CDR2 SAAADI. The CDR3 is 15 residues long. The CDR3 region is CASREVGRVNQPQHF. The CDR3 DNA follows: TGCGCCAGCAGAGAAGTGGGCAGGGTCAATCAGCCCCAGCATTTT.

Concerning this clonotype: It may be a read error: a sequence one base away is much more abundant. The genes are TRBV20-1 and TRBJ1-4; D is unresolved. V lost 1 base to trimming and J lost 3 bases, with 15 bases between them. CDR3 length: 16 residues. Germline lookup yields CDR1 DFQATT and CDR2 SNEGSKA (reference sequence). CDR3 amino acids: CSARACPRTSNEKLFF. The CDR3 DNA is TGCAGTGCTAGAGCCTGCCCCCGAACCTCTAATGAAAAACTGTTTTTT.

As for this clonotype: At one of its ends the junction is not consistent with the germline gene, which may arise from a read error. The chain has TRBV7-2 and TRBJ2-7; 7 bases align to TRBD2. Judging by the DNA end, TRBJ2-1 fits better; the J call may be wrong. The V gene's germline CDR1 is SGHTA and CDR2 FQGNSA. This CDR3 is built from 14 residues. The CDR3 DNA reads TGTGCCAGCAGATTAGCGGGCCATTACAATGAGCAGTTCTTC. It codes for CASRLAGHYNEQFF.

The chain has TRBV7-2 and TRBJ2-5, with 14 bases that match TRBD2. This CDR3 region has 16 residues. Germline trimming cut 4 bases from V and 2 bases from J; bases unmatched to any gene: 3. The germline V gene encodes CDR1 SGHTA and CDR2 FQGNSA. Written as DNA, the CDR3 is TGTGCCAGCAGCTCGGGACTAGCGGGGGCTCAAGAGACCCAGTACTTC. Translation gives CASSSGLAGAQETQYF. Variable domain in full (rest from reference TRBV7-2 and TRBJ2-5): GAGVSQSPSNKVTEKGKDVELRCDPISGHTALYWYRQSLGQGLEFLIYFQGNSAPDKSGLPSDRFSAERTGGSVSTLTIQRTQQEDSAVYLCASSSGLAGAQETQYFGPGTRLLVL.

Only a few counts were recorded for this clonotype. The J gene is TRBJ1-2, the V gene TRBV19; the match to TRBD1 covers 8 bases. The V gene end was trimmed by 7 bases and the J gene end by 6 bases; junction bases not matched to a gene: 7. Germline assignment: CDR1 LNHDA and CDR2 SQIVND (reference sequence). The CDR3 consists of 13 residues. DNA for the CDR3: TGTGCCAGTAAAGGGCAGGGGGCCAATGGCTACACCTTC. Its translation is CASKGQGANGYTF.

This clonotype appeared many times. The V gene is TRBV7-2, the J gene TRBJ2-7; 11 bases match TRBD1. V lost 5 bases, J lost 9 bases, and 12 bases stayed unmatched. Germline CDR1 SGHTA, CDR2 FQGNSA. The CDR3 consists of 15 residues. In DNA form, the CDR3 reads TGTGCCAGCAGCCGGGACAGGGGGGTCCTCGGCTCGCAGTACTTC. Its translation: CASSRDRGVLGSQYF.

The chain uses TRBV11-2 and TRBJ1-1, with D hard to call. V lost 0 bases, J lost 0 bases, and 8 bases lay in between. The germline V gene encodes CDR1 SGHAT and CDR2 FQNNGV. The CDR3 has 15 amino acids. CDR3: CASSLDFSMNTEAFF. In nucleotides, the CDR3 is TGTGCCAGCAGCTTAGACTTTTCTATGAACACTGAAGCTTTCTTT.

This clonotype came up many times. This chain uses TRBV20-1 with TRBJ1-2, with D maybe TRBD1 (6 bases). CDR3 size: 17 residues. CDR1 is DFQATT, CDR2 SNEGSKA, per germline (reference sequence). Trimming took 3 bases from V and 5 from J, leaving 25 bases between them. The CDR3 DNA reads TGCAGTGCTAGCCAGCCAGGGGCCTTCGGGTCTAGGTATGGCTACACCTTC. Protein sequence: CSASQPGAFGSRYGYTF.

This rearrangement joins TRBV4-2 to TRBJ1-2; 7 nucleotides line up with TRBD1. CDR3 length equals 14 residues. CDR1 and CDR2 (germline): LGHNA, YNFKEQ. V shed 1 base, J shed 6 bases, and the junction held 5 bases outside the gene matches. The CDR3 coding sequence is TGTGCCAGCAGCCAAGGACCGACAGGGAATGGCTACACCTTC. This codes for CASSQGPTGNGYTF.

Concerning this clonotype: Relative to the germline gene, one junction end is altered; a read error may explain this. The V and J genes are TRBV10-3 and TRBJ2-7; D not certain. There are 11 residues in the CDR3. Germline V lookup: CDR1 ENHRY, CDR2 SYGVKD. CDR3 sequence reads: CAISGGNEQYF. CDR3 bases: TGTGCCATCAGTGGGGGAAACGAACAGTACTTC.

J is TRBJ2-7 and V is TRBV4-3; the D gene is possibly TRBD2 (5 bases). The CDR3 runs 16 residues. The germline V gene encodes CDR1 LGHNA and CDR2 YSLEER. Deletions cut 1 base from V and 3 bases from J, with 16 bases between. The CDR3 reads CASSQAFSGISYEQYF. As DNA, the CDR3 is TGCGCCAGCAGCCAAGCTTTCTCCGGGATCAGCTACGAGCAGTACTTC.